One TCR beta chain is described in this entry. Its specificity is not known. Donors included only healthy HIV-negative adults lacking recent acute infections or vaccinations. CDR3 length equals 15 residues. V was shortened by 5 bases and J by 0 bases, with 13 bases between the two germline ends. Germline CDR1 and CDR2: MNHEY and SMNVEV (reference sequence). The sample comes from a study of shared clonotypes between healthy human individuals. Data came from immunoSEQ multiplex PCR; TCRdb stores just in-frame clones and leaves some out. The sample yields roughly 760,000 clones, approximately 79% seen once. Study-wide points: Rarefaction demonstrated incomplete sorted-subset sequencing despite large depth. An expected dependence of interdonor clonotype sharing on sequencing depth was noted. The genetic and exposure-history diversity represented was limited by few donors.

The specimen sequenced was memory CD4+ T cells sorted from blood. The subset here: CD45RA-negative fraction. This chain connects TRBV27 to TRBJ1-1; D is ambiguous. This receptor was obtained from a woman in her 30s in good health. In DNA form, the CDR3 reads TGTGCCAGCAGTGGTAGAACTTCCATGAACACTGAAGCTTTCTTT. Protein product: CASSGRTSMNTEAFF.